This T cell receptor (delta chain) was sequenced during a study of DNA immune sequencing with unique molecular identifiers (dated by TCRdb to the early 2020s). Regarding the research as a whole: Immunomagnetic cell separation was used to enrich gammadelta T cells from buffy coats, and the genomic DNA of the enriched gammadelta T cells was then sequenced. Fluorescence-activated cell sorting was used to enrich gammadelta T cells from the PBMC of 10 healthy individuals. To compare enriched and non-enriched samples, roughly 93 ng of enriched gammadelta T-cell DNA and 1 ug of non-enriched PBMC DNA were sequenced. An ultrasensitive DNA-based TRD repertoire sequencing method using PCR-introduced unique molecular identifiers was developed and validated in the study. Validation of the sequencing method was done both on synthetic reference molecules and on blood samples taken from healthy individuals. Donors were healthy individuals, with nine to eleven donors profiled from sorted peripheral blood gammadelta T cells. The paper's findings and limits, for the study overall: TRD repertoire diversity varied between healthy donors, with several donors highly oligoclonal where top 5 clonotypes exceeded half of productive molecules. Novel TRD sequences not targeted by the primers cannot be detected by the primer-based approach.

This clone came up a few times. Its antigen is still unknown. TCRdb's protein for this DNA is that of a much larger clone and differs from the translation at residue 3, likely a read error; the protein shown is the DNA translation. The protocol used for the library was multiplex PCR. A 32-plex assay amplified the genomic DNA, with primers for all 8 TRDV and 4 TRDJ genes spanning the CDR3. During roughly 3 cycles of barcoding PCR, a 12-nucleotide UMI was attached, and a second PCR using Illumina adapter primers followed. AMPure XP beads were used to purify the libraries, whose quality was checked on a Fragment Analyzer using the HS NGS Fragment kit. Sequencing was run on an Illumina MiniSeq mid-output kit with around 22% PhiX and 150 cycles of paired-end reads. Under the source paper's analysis protocol: MIGEC version 1.2.9 was used to process reads, grouping reads by UMI and building error-corrected consensus sequences. For post-processing, modified scripts from VDJtools version 1.2.1 were used together with the tcR R package. Public reads were reanalyzed in TCRdb with CATT, and rows carrying the same DNA were merged afterwards. TCRdb assigned the V and J calls; the authors' analysis was not used. This sample lists 600 to 850 delta-chain clones; approximately 4% were detected once. In total, the top ten clones hold 73% of the sample.

Sequencing was performed on gamma-delta T cells from PBMCs. The sequence came from a human donor in good health.

The CDR3 region reads CAYDTLGGTITDKLIF. Read as DNA, the sequence is TGTGCCTATGACACCTTAGGGGGGACGATTACCGATAAACTCATCTTC. The rearranged segments are TRDV2 and TRDJ1; possibly the D gene is TRDD3, per 6 matching bases. The germline V gene provides CDR1 GEAIGNYY and CDR2 EKD. Including the terminal cysteine and phenylalanine, the CDR3 comprises 16 residues. Only CDR3 DNA remains: 48 bases, in frame from the first base.